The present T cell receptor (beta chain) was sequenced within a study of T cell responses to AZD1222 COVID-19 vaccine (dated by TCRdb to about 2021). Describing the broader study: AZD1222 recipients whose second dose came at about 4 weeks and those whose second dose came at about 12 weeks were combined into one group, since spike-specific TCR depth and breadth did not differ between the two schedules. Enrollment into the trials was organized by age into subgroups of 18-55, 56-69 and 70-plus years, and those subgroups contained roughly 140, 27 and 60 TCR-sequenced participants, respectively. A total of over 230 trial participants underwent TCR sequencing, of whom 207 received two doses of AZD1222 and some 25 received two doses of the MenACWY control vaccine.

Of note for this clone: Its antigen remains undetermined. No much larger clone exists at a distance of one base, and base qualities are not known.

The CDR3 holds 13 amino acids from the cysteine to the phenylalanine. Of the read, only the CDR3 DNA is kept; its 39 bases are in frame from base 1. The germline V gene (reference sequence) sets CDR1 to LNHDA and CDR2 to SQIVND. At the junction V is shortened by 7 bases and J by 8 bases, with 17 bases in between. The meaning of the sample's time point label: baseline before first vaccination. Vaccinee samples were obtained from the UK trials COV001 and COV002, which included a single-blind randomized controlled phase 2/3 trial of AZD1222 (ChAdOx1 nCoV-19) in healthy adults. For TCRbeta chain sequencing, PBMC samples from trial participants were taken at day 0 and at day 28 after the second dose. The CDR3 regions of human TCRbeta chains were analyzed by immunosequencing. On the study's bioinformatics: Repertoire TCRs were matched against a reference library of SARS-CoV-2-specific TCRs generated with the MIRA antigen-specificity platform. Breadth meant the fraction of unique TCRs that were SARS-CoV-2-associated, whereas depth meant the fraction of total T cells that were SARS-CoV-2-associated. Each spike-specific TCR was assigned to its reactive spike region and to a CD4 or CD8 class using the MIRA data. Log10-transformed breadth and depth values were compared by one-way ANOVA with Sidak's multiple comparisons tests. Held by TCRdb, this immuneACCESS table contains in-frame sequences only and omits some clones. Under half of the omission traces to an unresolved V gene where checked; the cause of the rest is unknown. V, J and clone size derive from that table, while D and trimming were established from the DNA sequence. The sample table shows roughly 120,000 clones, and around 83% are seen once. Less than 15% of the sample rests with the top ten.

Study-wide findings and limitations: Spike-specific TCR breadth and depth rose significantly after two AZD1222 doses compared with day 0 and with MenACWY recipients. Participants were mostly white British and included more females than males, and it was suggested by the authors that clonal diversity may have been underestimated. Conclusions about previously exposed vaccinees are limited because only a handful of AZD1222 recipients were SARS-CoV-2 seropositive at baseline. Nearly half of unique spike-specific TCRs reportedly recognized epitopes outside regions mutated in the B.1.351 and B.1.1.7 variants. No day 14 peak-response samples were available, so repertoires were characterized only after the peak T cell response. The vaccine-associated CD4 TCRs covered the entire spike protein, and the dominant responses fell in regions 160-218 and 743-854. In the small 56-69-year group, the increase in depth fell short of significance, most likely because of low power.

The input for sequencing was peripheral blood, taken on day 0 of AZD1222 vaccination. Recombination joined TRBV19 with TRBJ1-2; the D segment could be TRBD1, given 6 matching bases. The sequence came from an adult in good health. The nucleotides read TGTGCCAGTACCAGGGGAGGGCGTTGGGGCTACACCTTC. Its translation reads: CASTRGGRWGYTF. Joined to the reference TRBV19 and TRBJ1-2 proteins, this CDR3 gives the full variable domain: DGGITQSPKYLFRKEGQNVTLSCEQNLNHDAMYWYRQDPGQGLRLIYYSQIVNDFQKGDIAEGYSVSREKKESFPLTVTSAQKNPTAFYLCASTRGGRWGYTFGSGTRLTVV.